The clone carrying this TCR beta chain was counted between two and nine times. Its antigen is currently unknown. This sample is drawn from a study of metastatic and nonmetastatic thyroid tumors. Study as a whole: The comparison covered peripheral blood and tumor or nodule tissue in malignant and benign thyroid patients. Study results and caveats: Versus benign nodules, malignant thyroid tumors reportedly had significantly higher TCR beta diversity, in blood and tumor.

As handled by the study authors: Across clinicopathological groups, CDR3 differences served as the basis for building a distant-metastasis classifier for papillary thyroid cancer. TCRdb redid the clone calls on the PCR reads using MiXCR. The V and J calls reflect TCRdb's pipeline rather than the authors' work. The table shows approximately 11,000 clones, with approximately 29% occurring only once. No patient received treatment before thyroid surgery. Germline V gives CDR1 MDHEN, CDR2 SYDVKM. J lost 2 bases, V lost 6 bases, and 8 bases had no gene match. The CDR3 extends over 16 amino acids. Sequencing was carried out using tumor tissue. This receptor was obtained from a female donor with papillary thyroid cancer or a benign thyroid nodule (not recorded which). Some clones in this sample may be carry-over from other donors' samples. The V gene is TRBV28, the J gene TRBJ1-3, with 9 positions matching TRBD1. Here the CDR3 reads CASRGTGLGPGNTIYF. The CDR3 nucleotides are TGTGCCAGCAGGGGGACAGGGCTAGGGCCTGGAAACACCATATATTTT.